These 11 T cell receptor beta chains were sequenced from one sample in a study of CD8+ T cells in alopecia areata. cDNA serving as the sequencing template came from extracted, reverse transcribed RNA. Here immunoSEQ multiplex PCR was the method, and the copy in TCRdb shows in-frame clones only, minus some. The data hold about 42,000 clones, with roughly two thirds observed a single time. The treatment: oral pan-JAK inhibitor, 5-10 mg twice daily. Here the sequenced sample was CD8+ T cells sorted from blood, taken at week 4, from a patient treated with tofacitinib. These receptors were collected from a human donor with alopecia areata.

V usage is TRBV29-1 and J usage is TRBJ2-7, with D uncertain. This CDR3 has 14 residues. V was clipped by 8 bases and J by 2 bases, with 19 bases between them. Germline V gene data show CDR1 as SQVTM and CDR2 as ANQGSEA. CDR3 in DNA: TGCAGCATCGCCGGAGTGGACGCGACCTACGAGCAGTACTTC. Protein product: CSIAGVDATYEQYF.

The rearrangement links TRBV6-6 to TRBJ1-1; the match to TRBD1 covers 9 bases. Germline CDR1 reads MNHNY; CDR2 reads SVGAGI (reference sequence). J gave up 2 bases and V 5 bases, and 9 bases lay outside the gene matches. The CDR3 sequence is 16 residues long. The CDR3 loop reads CASSHTLTGGNTEAFF. The CDR3 coding sequence is TGTGCCAGCAGTCACACATTGACAGGGGGTAACACTGAAGCTTTCTTT.

This chain links TRBV7-8 with TRBJ2-1; 13 bases map to TRBD2. The ends lost 5 bases at V and 9 bases at J; junction bases unmatched: 4. The CDR3 length is 14 residues. The germline V gene encodes CDR1 SGHVS and CDR2 FQNEAQ. CDR3 DNA sequence: TGTGCCAGCAGCCCAGGACTAGCGGGGGTTGAGCAGTTCTTC. It is translated as CASSPGLAGVEQFF.

The gene calls are TRBV25-1 and TRBJ1-1; TRBD1 might be the D (6 bases). CDR3 size: 12 residues. V lost 7 bases, J lost 4 bases, and 10 bases lay in between. Germline CDR1 and CDR2: MGHDK and SYGVNS. The CDR3 DNA follows: TGTGCCAGCAACACAGGGAGCACTGAAGCTTTCTTT. Its translation is CASNTGSTEAFF.

The genes are TRBV29-1 and TRBJ1-2, with no clear D. The V gene lost 3 bases and the J gene lost 10 bases, with 12 bases spanning the gap. There are 11 residues in the CDR3. Germline values: CDR1 SQVTM, CDR2 ANQGSEA. The CDR3 sequence: CSVESARVYTF. CDR3 sequence (DNA): TGCAGCGTTGAGAGTGCCCGGGTCTACACCTTC.

The chain couples TRBV4-3 to TRBJ2-3; weak D call: TRBD1 (6 bases). The germline gives CDR1 LGHNA, CDR2 YSLEER. CDR3 length: 17 amino acids. V lost 0 bases and J lost 2, with 15 bases in between. The chain's CDR3 is CASSQDPQGTHTDTQYF. The CDR3 DNA follows: TGCGCCAGCAGCCAAGACCCACAGGGAACACACACAGATACGCAGTATTTT.

This chain links TRBV4-3 with TRBJ2-1; D unclear. CDR3 length equals 13 residues. Trimming took off 2 bases at V and 7 bases at J, with 9 bases between the two ends. Germline CDR1 LGHNA, CDR2 YSLEER. CDR3 sequence: CASSQFLGNEQFF. The DNA for the CDR3 is TGCGCCAGCAGCCAATTTTTGGGGAATGAGCAGTTCTTC.

The genes are TRBV25-1 and TRBJ2-6; D remains ambiguous. The length of the CDR3 is 15 residues. V was cut by 6 bases and J by 0 bases, with 9 bases left in between. Germline lookup yields CDR1 MGHDK and CDR2 SYGVNS. The CDR3 DNA reads as TGTGCCAGCAGCCCCTTGTCCTCTGGGGCCAACGTCCTGACTTTC. Translated, it gives CASSPLSSGANVLTF. The full variable domain, in which reference TRBV25-1 and TRBJ2-6 provide the parts outside the CDR3, is EADIYQTPRYLVIGTGKKITLECSQTMGHDKMYWYQQDPGMELHLIHYSYGVNSTEKGDLSSESTVSRIRTEHFPLTLESARPSHTSQYLCASSPLSSGANVLTFGAGSRLTVL.

CDR3 DNA: TGTGCCAGCAGTACTCGACTAGCGGGGGGGCCGATTACAGATACGCAGTATTTT. As protein: CASSTRLAGGPITDTQYF. The rearrangement uses TRBV27 and TRBJ2-3, with TRBD2 matching 14 bases. Germline trimming cut 5 bases from V and 3 bases from J; bases unmatched to any gene: 10. The CDR3 has 18 amino acids. Germline lookup yields CDR1 MNHEY and CDR2 SMNVEV (reference sequence).

The chain is built from TRBV30 and TRBJ2-3; TRBD2 might be the D (5 bases). Trimming took 0 bases from V and 4 from J, leaving 11 bases between them. The CDR3 runs to 14 residues. CDR1 is GTSNPN and CDR2 is SVGIG in the germline V gene (reference sequence). Here the CDR3 reads CAWSVRGLADTQYF. The CDR3 region has the DNA TGTGCCTGGAGTGTACGAGGGTTAGCAGATACGCAGTATTTT.

This clone was seen a handful of times. The chain combines TRBV15 with TRBJ1-4; perhaps TRBD1 as D (6 bases). The V end lost 2 bases, the J end lost 5 bases, and 15 bases lay between the germline ends. The CDR3 runs 16 residues. Germline loops: CDR1 LNHNV, CDR2 YYDKDF (reference sequence). The CDR3 DNA follows: TGTGCCACCAGCAGAAATGTCGGGGGCCGGAATGAAAAACTGTTTTTT. Amino acids: CATSRNVGGRNEKLFF.